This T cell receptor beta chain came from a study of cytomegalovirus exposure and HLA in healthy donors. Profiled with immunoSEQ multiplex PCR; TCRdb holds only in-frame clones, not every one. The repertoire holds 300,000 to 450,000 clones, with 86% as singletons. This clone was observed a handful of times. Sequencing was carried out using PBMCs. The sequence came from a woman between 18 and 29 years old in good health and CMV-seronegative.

In DNA form, the CDR3 reads TGTGCCAGCAGGCGTTCAGGGGGCTCCGTCTACGAGCAGTACTTC. This translates into CASRRSGGSVYEQYF. The chain recombines TRBV6-5 with TRBJ2-7, with 8 bases that match TRBD1. Trimming at V came to 6 bases and at J to 3 bases, leaving 10 bases not matched to a gene. This CDR3 is built from 15 residues. Germline V gives CDR1 MNHEY, CDR2 SVGAGI.